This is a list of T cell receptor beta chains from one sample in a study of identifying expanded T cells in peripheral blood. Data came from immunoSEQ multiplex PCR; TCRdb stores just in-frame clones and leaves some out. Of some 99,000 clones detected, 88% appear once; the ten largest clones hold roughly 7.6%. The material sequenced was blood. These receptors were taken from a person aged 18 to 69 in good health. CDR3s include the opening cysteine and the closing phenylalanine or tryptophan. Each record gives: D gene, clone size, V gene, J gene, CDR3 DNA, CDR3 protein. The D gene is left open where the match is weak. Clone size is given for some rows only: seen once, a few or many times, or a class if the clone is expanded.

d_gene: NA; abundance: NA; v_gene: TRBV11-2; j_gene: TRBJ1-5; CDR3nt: TGTGCCAGCAGCTTAGACAGGGTGCGGCCCCAGCATTTT; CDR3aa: CASSLDRVRPQHF
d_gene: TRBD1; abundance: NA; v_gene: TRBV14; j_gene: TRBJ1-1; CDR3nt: TGTGCCAGCAGCTATAGGACAGGGCTGGAAGCTTTCTTT; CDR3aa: CASSYRTGLEAFF
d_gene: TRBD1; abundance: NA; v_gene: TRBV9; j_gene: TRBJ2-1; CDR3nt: TGTGCCAGCAGCGCCGGGACAGGGGAGGACAATGAGCAGTTCTTC; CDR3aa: CASSAGTGEDNEQFF
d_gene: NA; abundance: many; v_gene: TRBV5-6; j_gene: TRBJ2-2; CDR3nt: TGTGCCAGCAGCTTGGGGTACAGGGTCGACACCGGGGAGCTGTTTTTT; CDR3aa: CASSLGYRVDTGELFF
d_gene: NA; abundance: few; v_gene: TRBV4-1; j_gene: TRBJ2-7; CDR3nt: TGCGCCAGCAGCCAAGAGCAGGGAGTATTTGGGGGATACGAGCAGTACTTC; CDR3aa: CASSQEQGVFGGYEQYF
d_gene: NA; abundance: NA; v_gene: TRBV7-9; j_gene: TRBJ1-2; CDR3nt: TGTGCCAGCGTGGGGGCGATTAACTATGGCTACACCTTC; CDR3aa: CASVGAINYGYTF
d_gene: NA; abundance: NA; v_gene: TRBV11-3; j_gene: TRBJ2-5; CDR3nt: TGTGCCAGCAGCGCGTCGGTATCGGAGACCCAGTACTTC; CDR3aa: CASSASVSETQYF
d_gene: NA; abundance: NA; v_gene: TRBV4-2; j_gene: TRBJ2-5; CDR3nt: TGTGCCAGCAGCCAAGAGAGGAGTCAAGAGACCCAGTACTTC; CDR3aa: CASSQERSQETQYF
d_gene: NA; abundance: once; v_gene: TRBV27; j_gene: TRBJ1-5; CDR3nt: TGTGCCAGCAGGCAGGGCAGGGGAGATCAGCCCCAGCATTTT; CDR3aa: CASRQGRGDQPQHF
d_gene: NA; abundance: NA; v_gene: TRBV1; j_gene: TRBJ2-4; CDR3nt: TGCACCAGCAGCCAAAGGCTCATCTGGTGCGCCAAAAACATTCAGTACTTC; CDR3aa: CTSSQRLIWCAKNIQYF
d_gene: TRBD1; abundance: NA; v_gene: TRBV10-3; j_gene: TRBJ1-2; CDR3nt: TGTGCCATCAGGGGACAGGGGCAGGATGGCTACACCTTC; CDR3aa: CAIRGQGQDGYTF
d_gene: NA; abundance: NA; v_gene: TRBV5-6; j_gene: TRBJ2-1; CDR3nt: TGTGCCAGCAGCTTGGGGGGACCGTATCAATACAATGAGCAGTTCTTC; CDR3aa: CASSLGGPYQYNEQFF
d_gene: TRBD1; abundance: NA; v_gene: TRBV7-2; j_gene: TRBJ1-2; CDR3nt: TGTGCCAGCAGCGGACCTGACAGGGGGCTCGGAGGCTACACCTTC; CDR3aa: CASSGPDRGLGGYTF
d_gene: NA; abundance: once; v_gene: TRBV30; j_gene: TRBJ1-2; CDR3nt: TGTGCCTGGAGCGACGACACCTATGGCTACACCTTC; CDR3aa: CAWSDDTYGYTF
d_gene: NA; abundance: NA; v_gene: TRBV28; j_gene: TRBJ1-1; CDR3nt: TGTGCCAGCAGTTCTCCGGGAAACACTGAAGCTTTCTTT; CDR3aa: CASSSPGNTEAFF
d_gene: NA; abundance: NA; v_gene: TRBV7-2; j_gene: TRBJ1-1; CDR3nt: TGTGCCAGCAGCATATTGGGGGGAGTTGCGAACACTGAAGCTTTCTTT; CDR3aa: CASSILGGVANTEAFF
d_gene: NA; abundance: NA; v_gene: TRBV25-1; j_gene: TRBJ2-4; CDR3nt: TGTGCTAGCAGTGAACGAGTAGGGGTGGAGAGCATTCAGTACTTC; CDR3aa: CASSERVGVESIQYF
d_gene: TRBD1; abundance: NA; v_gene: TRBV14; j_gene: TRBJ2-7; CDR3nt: TGTGCCAACCCAAAAAGGGACAGGATAGATTCTTACGAGCAGTACTTC; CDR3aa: CANPKRDRIDSYEQYF
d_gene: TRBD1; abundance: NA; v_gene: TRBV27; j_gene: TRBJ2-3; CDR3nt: TGTGCCAGCAGACGGACAGGGGCGGACACAGATACGCAGTATTTT; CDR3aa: CASRRTGADTDTQYF
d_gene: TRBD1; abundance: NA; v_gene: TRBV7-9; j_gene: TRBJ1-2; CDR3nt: TGTGCCAGCAGCTTACAGACAGGGGGCTACACCTTC; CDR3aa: CASSLQTGGYTF
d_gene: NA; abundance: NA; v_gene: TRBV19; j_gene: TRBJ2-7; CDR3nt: TGTGCCAGTAGCCCTCCGGGACTCCCTCGGGACGAGCAGTACTTC; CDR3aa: CASSPPGLPRDEQYF
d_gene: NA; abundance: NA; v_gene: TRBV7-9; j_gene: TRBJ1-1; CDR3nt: TGTGCCAGCAGCCAAGATGGCGTTATCGCTGAAGCTTTCTTT; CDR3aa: CASSQDGVIAEAFF
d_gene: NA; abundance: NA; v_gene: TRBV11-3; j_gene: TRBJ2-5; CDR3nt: TGTGCCAGCAGCCAAACCCCAGAGGCCCAGTACTTC; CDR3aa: CASSQTPEAQYF
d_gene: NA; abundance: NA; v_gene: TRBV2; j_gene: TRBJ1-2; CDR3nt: TGTGCCAGCAGTGTCACAGGATATGGCTACACCTTC; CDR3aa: CASSVTGYGYTF
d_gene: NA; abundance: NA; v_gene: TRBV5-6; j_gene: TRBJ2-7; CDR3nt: TGTGCCAGCAGCTTTGACGGGGGGCGGCAGTACTTC; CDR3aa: CASSFDGGRQYF
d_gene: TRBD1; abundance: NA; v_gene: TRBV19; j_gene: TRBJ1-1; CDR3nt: TGTGCCAGCGCCCGGGACAGGGATACCGAAGCTTTCTTT; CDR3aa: CASARDRDTEAFF
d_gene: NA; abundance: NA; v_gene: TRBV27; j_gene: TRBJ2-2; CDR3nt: TGTGCCAGCAGTTTGTCAGACAGAACGAACACCGGGGAGCTGTTTTTT; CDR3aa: CASSLSDRTNTGELFF
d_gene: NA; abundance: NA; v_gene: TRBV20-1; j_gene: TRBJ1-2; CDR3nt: TGCAGTCCCTCCGGGACTTTAGGCTACACCTTC; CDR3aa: CSPSGTLGYTF
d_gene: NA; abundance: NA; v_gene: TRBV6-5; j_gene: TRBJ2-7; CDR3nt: TGTGCCAGCAGTTACACGGGACGGATGACCTCCTACGAGCAGTACTTC; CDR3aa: CASSYTGRMTSYEQYF
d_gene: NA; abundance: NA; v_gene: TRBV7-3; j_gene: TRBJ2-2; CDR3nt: TGTGCCAGCAGCTTAATCGGGCCCGGAACCGGGGAGCTGTTTTTT; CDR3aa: CASSLIGPGTGELFF
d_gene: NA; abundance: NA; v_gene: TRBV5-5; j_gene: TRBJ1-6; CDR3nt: TGTGCCAGCAGCTTGACGAGGGAGGATAATTCACCCCTCCACTTT; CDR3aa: CASSLTREDNSPLHF
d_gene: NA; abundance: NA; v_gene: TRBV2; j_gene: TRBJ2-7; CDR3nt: TGTGCCAGCAGTGGCGACCCTCCGGGGCAGTACTTC; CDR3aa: CASSGDPPGQYF
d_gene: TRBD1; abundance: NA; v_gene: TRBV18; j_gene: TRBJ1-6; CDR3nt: TGTGCCAGCTCACCTATAGACCCCAGACAGGGCACCTATAATTCACCCCTCCACTTT; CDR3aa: CASSPIDPRQGTYNSPLHF
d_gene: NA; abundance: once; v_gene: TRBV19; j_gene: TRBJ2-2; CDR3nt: TGTGCCAGTCGTACGTTAAGTTCCACCGGGGAGCTGTTTTTT; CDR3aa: CASRTLSSTGELFF
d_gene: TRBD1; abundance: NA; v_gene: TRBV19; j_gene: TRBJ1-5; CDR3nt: TGTGCCAGTATTCGACAGGGGAATATTCGCAATCAGCCCCAGCATTTT; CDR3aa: CASIRQGNIRNQPQHF
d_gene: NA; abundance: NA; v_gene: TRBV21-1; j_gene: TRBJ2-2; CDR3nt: TGTGCCAGCTTTAGGTCCAGTAACACCGGGGAGCTGTTTTTT; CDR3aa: CASFRSSNTGELFF
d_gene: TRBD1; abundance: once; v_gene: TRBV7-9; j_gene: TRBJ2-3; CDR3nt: TGTGCCAGCAGCCGGGACAGGGATACGCAGTATTTT; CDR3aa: CASSRDRDTQYF
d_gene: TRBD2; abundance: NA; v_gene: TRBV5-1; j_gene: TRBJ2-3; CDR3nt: TGCGCCAGCGGAGCGGGGGGAGGAGATACGCAGTATTTT; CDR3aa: CASGAGGGDTQYF
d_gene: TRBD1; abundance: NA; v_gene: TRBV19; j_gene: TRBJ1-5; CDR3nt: TGTGCCAGTAGTATCGGACAGGGGAAAGGGTACAGCAATCAGCCCCAGCATTTT; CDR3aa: CASSIGQGKGYSNQPQHF
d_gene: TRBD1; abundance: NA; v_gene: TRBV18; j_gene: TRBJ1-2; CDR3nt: TGTGCCAGCTCACCAACTGGGACAGGGCAGACTAACTATGGCTACACCTTC; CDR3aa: CASSPTGTGQTNYGYTF
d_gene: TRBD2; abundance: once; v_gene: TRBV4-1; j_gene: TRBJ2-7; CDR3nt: TGCGCCAGCAGCCAAGAGGGGGGACTAGCGGGAGGTTACGAGCAGTACTTC; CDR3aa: CASSQEGGLAGGYEQYF
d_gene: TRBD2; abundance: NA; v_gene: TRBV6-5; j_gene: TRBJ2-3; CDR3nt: TGTGCCAGCACCCCGGGAGGCGTTGACAGAGATACGCAGTATTTT; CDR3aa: CASTPGGVDRDTQYF
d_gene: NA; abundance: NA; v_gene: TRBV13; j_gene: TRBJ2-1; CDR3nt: TGTGCCAGCAGCTTAACCCAGGGGCCCCTTTGGGAGCAGTTCTTC; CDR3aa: CASSLTQGPLWEQFF
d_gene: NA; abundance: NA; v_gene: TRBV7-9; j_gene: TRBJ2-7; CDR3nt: TGTGCCAGCAGCTTAGATGGGCTCTCCTACGAGCAGTACTTC; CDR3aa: CASSLDGLSYEQYF
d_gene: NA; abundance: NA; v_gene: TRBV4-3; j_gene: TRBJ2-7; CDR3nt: TGCGCCAGCAGCCAAGAACTTTGGGTCCCTAGTTCCTACGAGCAGTACTTC; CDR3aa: CASSQELWVPSSYEQYF
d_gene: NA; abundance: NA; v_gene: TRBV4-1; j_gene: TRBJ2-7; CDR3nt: TGCGCCAGCAGCCAAGACCCACAACTCTCCTACGAGCAGTACTTC; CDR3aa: CASSQDPQLSYEQYF
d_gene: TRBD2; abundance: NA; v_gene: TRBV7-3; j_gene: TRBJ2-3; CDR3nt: TGTGCCAGCAGCGTACTAGCGGGGGAGGGCACAGATACGCAGTATTTT; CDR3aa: CASSVLAGEGTDTQYF
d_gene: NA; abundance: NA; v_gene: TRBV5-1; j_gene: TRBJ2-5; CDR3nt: TGCGCCAGCAGCTTGACAGGTCCGGAGACCCAGTACTTC; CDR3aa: CASSLTGPETQYF
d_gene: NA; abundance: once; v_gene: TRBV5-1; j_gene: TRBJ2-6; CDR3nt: TGCGCCAGCAGACAAGACACAGGGTCGTCTGGGGCCAACGTCCTGACTTTC; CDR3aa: CASRQDTGSSGANVLTF
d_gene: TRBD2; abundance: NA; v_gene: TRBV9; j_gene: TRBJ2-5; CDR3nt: TGTGCCAGCAGCCCCACGTTCGGACTAGCGGGAGAATGGCAAGAGACCCAGTACTTC; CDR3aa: CASSPTFGLAGEWQETQYF
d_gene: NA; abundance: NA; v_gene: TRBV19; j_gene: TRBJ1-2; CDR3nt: TGTGCCAGTCTTCCTTTAAACGGGCCGTCCGGTTATTATGGCTACACCTTC; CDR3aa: CASLPLNGPSGYYGYTF
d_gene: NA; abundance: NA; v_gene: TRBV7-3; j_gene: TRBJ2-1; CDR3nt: TGTGCCAGCAGCTTATTTGGGGGATCCTATGAGCAGTTCTTC; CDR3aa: CASSLFGGSYEQFF